This T cell receptor (beta chain) originates from a study of T cells in Graves' hyperthyroidism and ophthalmopathy (dated by TCRdb to between 2018 and 2021). The study in broad terms: To identify TCR V-J signatures that set the groups apart, the researchers used a discovery cohort of more than 95 patients, made up of 40 to 45 with Graves' ophthalmopathy and some 56 with stable Graves' hyperthyroidism. Prospective prediction of ophthalmopathy was tested in an independent validation cohort consisting of some 20 hyperthyroidism patients and approximately 16 patients who later progressed to ophthalmopathy. The approximately 90 discovery patients were randomly split 7:3 into training and test sets. In addition, the study compared T-cell repertoires in thyroid tissue and in blood from six Graves' hyperthyroidism patients. Following sampling, methimazole starting at 30 mg daily was given to hyperthyroidism patients, and high-dose intravenous methylprednisolone was given to ophthalmopathy patients. The paper reports TCR Vbeta CDR3 sequencing of approximately 140 peripheral blood samples: fewer than 50 ophthalmopathy, under 80 hyperthyroidism and around 17 progressor patients.

The germline V gene yields SGHAT for CDR1 and FQNNGV for CDR2. Reading from cysteine to phenylalanine, the CDR3 counts 17 amino acids. Of all the DNA, just the CDR3 is kept, 51 bases in frame from base 1. V gives up 6 bases and J gives up 9 bases, and the segment between their germline ends measures 24 bases. Exclusion was applied to patients with uncontrolled infections, other autoimmune diseases, pregnancy or lactation. Diagnoses relied on clinical symptoms, serum thyroxine and TRAb, thyroid ultrasound and orbital computed tomography. Total RNA was extracted with Trizol reagent, and quality was checked on an Agilent 2100 Bioanalyzer. There are many counts of this clonotype. Its antigen is unknown. No much larger clone is present one base from it, and per-base qualities are unavailable. Summary of the overall study and its limitations: Ophthalmopathy was separated from stable hyperthyroidism by a 13 V-J signature model, with over 85% sensitivity and 81% to 83% specificity obtained in cross-validation and 80%/75% obtained in testing. In validation, the model predicted progression to ophthalmopathy with just under 71% sensitivity and 72% to 75% specificity, a median of 6.5 months before onset. No statistical method was used to set the sample size in advance, and investigators knew the group allocation. Most expanded thyroid clonotypes (frequency above 0.001) were also found in blood, which suggests that blood repertoires may mirror thyroid immune responses.

Amplification of TCR beta CDR3 regions was carried out from RNA transcripts. The first round of RT-PCR for the TCR CDR3 was performed with the HTBI primer set and the Qiagen OneStep RT-PCR kit. Libraries were constructed in a second round of multiplex PCR, after which size selection and purification were carried out. Libraries were sequenced paired-end with 100 bp reads on an Illumina HiSeq2000. Processing in the source paper ran as follows. SOAPnuke was used to process the raw data, throwing out any read that contained adapters or uncalled bases, had a mean Phred below 15, or lacked an exact constant-primer or identifier match. COPE v1.2.5 was used to merge the high-quality paired reads, and each unique nucleotide sequence was defined as a clonotype. Clonotypes were aligned to IMGT TRBV, TRBD and TRBJ reference segments using MiTCR v1.1. The analysis included only V-J combinations with a frequency above 0.0001, which together covered around 99% of the repertoires. The TCS score was defined as the ratio of F50 (clonal expansion) to E x V (chaos), calculated using BLOSUM62-based TCRdist between CDR3 peptides within each V-J. Welch's t-statistics and random forest reduced 450 to 600 V-J features to 10 to 15, which were used in a naive Bayes classifier (R e1071). The similarity between thyroid and blood repertoires was quantified using the Morisita-Horn index. TCRdb reprocessed the public reads (quality trimming at Q25 with fastp, clone calling with MiXCR) and kept in-frame beta chains. Every CDR3 protein is listed once, alongside the most common genes and DNA of its rows. Here the V and J calls rest on TCRdb's processing, not on the authors' analysis. Here the sample has more than 500,000 distinct CDR3 sequences; 40% to 55% occur a single time. The ten biggest clones cover around 20% of the sample.

This receptor was taken from an adult woman with Graves' disease, either hyperthyroidism or ophthalmopathy (not recorded which). The chain is assembled from TRBV11-2 and TRBJ1-6; TRBD1 might be the D gene, on 6 matching bases. Sequenced input: peripheral blood or thyroid tissue (not recorded which). The CDR3: CASSWITEQGPSSPLHF. The sequenced DNA: TGTGCCAGCAGTTGGATCACGGAACAGGGCCCCTCTTCACCCCTCCACTTT. Where the CDR3 stops, the reference TRBV11-2 and TRBJ1-6 genes take over; the full variable domain is EAGVAQSPRYKIIEKRQSVAFWCNPISGHATLYWYQQILGQGPKLLIQFQNNGVVDDSQLPKDRFSAERLKGVDSTLKIQPAKLEDSAVYLCASSWITEQGPSSPLHFGNGTRLTVT.